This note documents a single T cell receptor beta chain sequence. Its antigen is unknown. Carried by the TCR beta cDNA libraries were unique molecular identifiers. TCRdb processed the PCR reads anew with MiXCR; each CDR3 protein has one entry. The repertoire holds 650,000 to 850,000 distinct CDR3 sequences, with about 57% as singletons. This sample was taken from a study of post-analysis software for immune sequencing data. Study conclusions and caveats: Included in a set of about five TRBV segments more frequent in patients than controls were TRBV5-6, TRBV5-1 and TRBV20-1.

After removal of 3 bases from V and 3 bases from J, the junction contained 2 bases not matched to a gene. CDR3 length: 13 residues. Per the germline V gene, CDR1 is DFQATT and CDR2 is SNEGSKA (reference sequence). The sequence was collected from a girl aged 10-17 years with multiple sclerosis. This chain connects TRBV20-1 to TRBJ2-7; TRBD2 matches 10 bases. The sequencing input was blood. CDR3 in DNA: TGCAGTGCTAGTGCTAGCGGGGGCTACGAGCAGTACTTC. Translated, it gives CSASASGGYEQYF.